This TCR beta chain was recovered during a study of cytomegalovirus exposure and HLA in healthy donors. About the study: T cells numbering approximately 170 million yielded more than 100 million unique TCR beta sequences in an earlier analysis.

The PCR used 60 Vbeta and 13 Jbeta primers. Using immunoSEQ multiplex PCR, the repertoire was profiled, and TCRdb retains in-frame clones only, with some absent. The repertoire holds some 120,000 clones, with 85% as singletons. Turning to this clone: The antigen is unknown.

The V and J ends lost 7 bases and 8 bases respectively, with 17 bases between them. CDR1 is SNHLY, CDR2 FYNNEI, per germline. The CDR3 runs 14 residues. Study-level points and caveats: Later analysis found that TCR beta chains associated with HLA were more clonally expanded than other, equally common chains. Later work associated 16,951 TCR beta sequences with HLA alleles at 0.05 false discovery rate.

Sequenced material: PBMCs. The TCR originated in a woman younger than 45 in good health and CMV-seropositive. The rearrangement links TRBV2 to TRBJ1-4; the D gene is possibly TRBD1 (5 bases). The DNA for the CDR3 is TGTGCCAGCATTGTGGGACTCCCTGGGGAAAAACTGTTTTTT. Its translation is CASIVGLPGEKLFF.